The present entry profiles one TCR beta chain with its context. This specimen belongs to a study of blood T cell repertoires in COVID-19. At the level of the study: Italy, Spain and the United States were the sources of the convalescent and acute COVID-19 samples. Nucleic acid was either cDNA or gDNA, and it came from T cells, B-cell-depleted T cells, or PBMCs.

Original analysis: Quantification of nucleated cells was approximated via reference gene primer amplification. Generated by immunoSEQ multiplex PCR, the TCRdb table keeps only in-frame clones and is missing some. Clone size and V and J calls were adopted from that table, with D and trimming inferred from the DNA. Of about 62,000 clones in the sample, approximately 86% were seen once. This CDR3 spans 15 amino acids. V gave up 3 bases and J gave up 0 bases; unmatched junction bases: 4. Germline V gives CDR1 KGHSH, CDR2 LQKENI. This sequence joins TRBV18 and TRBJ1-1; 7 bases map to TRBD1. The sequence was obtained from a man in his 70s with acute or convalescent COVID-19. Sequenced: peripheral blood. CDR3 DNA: TGTGCCAGCTCACCTAGGGACAGTTTGAACACTGAAGCTTTCTTT. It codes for CASSPRDSLNTEAFF.